This T cell receptor (beta chain) was profiled in a study of cytomegalovirus exposure and HLA in healthy donors (dated by TCRdb to the late 2010s). Regarding the study in general: An earlier analysis of 587 of the donors reported 250 to 350 Gb of sequence data and 100 million to 120 million unique TCR beta sequences obtained from 150 million to 200 million T cells. An early release that covered several hundred HLA-typed donors contained 250 to 350 gigabases of sequencing data and approximately 85 million unique TCR sequences. Among the approximately 430 genotyped donors, around 81% belonged to the genetic ancestry cluster associated with self-reported Caucasian donors. The study aimed to test whether cataloging public T cell receptors could reveal signatures of past pathogen exposure. Using immunosequencing, the study profiled T cell repertoires from 500 to 800 subjects and related those repertoires to cytomegalovirus serostatus. A separate validation cohort of roughly 120 different subjects was used in addition to the approximately 670-subject first cohort. To predict cytomegalovirus infection status, the study combined high-throughput TCR immunosequencing, statistical association of individual TCRs with disease status, and machine learning. To study patterns of TCR occurrence, a later analysis re-analyzed previously published TCR beta repertoires from hundreds of donors and added high-resolution HLA genotyping. Rather than using new phenotypic data, the later analysis identified candidate immune exposures from TCR beta sequences and from how often those sequences occurred across donors. An earlier analysis of roughly 580 of the donors used high-throughput TCR beta sequencing to judge whether each TCR beta V gene segment behaved as functional or pseudogenic. Alongside the repertoire data, information on donor age, sex, ethnicity and CMV serostatus was compiled. A later genetic analysis took genome-wide SNP genotypes for 398 of the 666 donors and used that subset as a discovery cohort. Every repertoire in the discovery cohort had been generated on one and the same sequencing platform. HLA typing included class I and class II loci at four-digit resolution. The number of donors typed differed by locus, with about 629-640 for A, B, C, DRB1 and DQB1, around 500 for DQA1, nearly 610 for DPA1, and some 450 for DPB1. Because of strong linkage in the cohort, four or five DR-DQ haplotypes were treated as single units for association and clustering. On average, about 200,000 unique TCR beta nucleotide sequences were sequenced per donor among 350 to 400 genotyped donors of the cohort, with roughly 18% of those sequences being non-productive. Findings and caveats that apply to the study as a whole: A later genetic analysis associated a missense DCLRE1C variant with V-gene and J-gene trimming of TCR beta chains, and an independent cohort replicated the association. In vitro tests confirmed that a few of the cytomegalovirus-associated TCR beta chains recognize cytomegalovirus antigens. Presence/absence analyses assumed roughly uniform sequencing depth across donors, an assumption that may not hold. The study listed 150 to 200 TCR beta chains as associated with cytomegalovirus. The authors suggested that the approach could potentially be generalized to other disease states and immunological phenotypes. The classifier was reported to diagnose cytomegalovirus status with high specificity and sensitivity in both the original cohort and the validation cohort. In a later genetic analysis, fewer N-insertions in productive TCRs were reported among donors in an Asian-associated ancestry cluster than the roughly 640-donor mean. A cluster of highly shared sequence variants was judged likely to be a technical artifact of the sequencing pipeline. While some public TCRs were present in many individuals, most TCR sequences turned up only very rarely across donors. Some IMGT-functional V segments, including TRBV6-2 and TRBV6-3, could not be told apart with the 87-base-pair reads, so those segments were excluded. A later analysis found that most CMV-associated TCR beta chains appeared HLA-restricted, with HLA associations seemingly driven largely by CMV exposure. Because some donors lacked HLA typing at each locus, the association tests relied only on the typed subset. A later analysis found that HLA-associated TCR beta chains were more clonally expanded and had lower generation probabilities than equally common non-associated chains. A further reported finding was that TCR beta sequences accurately predicted the HLA-A and HLA-B alleles for most subjects in the first cohort. In an earlier analysis of some 540 of the donors, most TCR beta V segments appeared in productive rearrangements about 87% or about 30% of the time, broadly matching IMGT annotations. According to a later analysis, TCR association rates differed among HLA loci, with DRB1 alleles showing the most associated TCRs and HLA-C alleles showing the fewest. In a later analysis, several top co-occurrence clusters were reported to appear linked to parvovirus B19, influenza, CMV and Epstein-Barr virus. Only TCR beta chains were sequenced in this cohort, and the absence of alpha or paired-chain data limited detectable features. Linkage disequilibrium might explain the correlated functional status among segregating V segments, but an unknown experimental factor could not be excluded. Because counts were too low, roughly 16 rarely observed V segments, including chromosome 9 orphons, were left out of the earlier analysis of some 600 of the donors. At a false discovery rate of 0.05, a later analysis linked 15,000 to 20,000 TCR beta sequences to specific HLA alleles. The only immune exposure information available for the cohort was CMV serostatus. When HLA alleles, especially DR and DQ, strongly co-occurred, attributing TCR associations to individual alleles was difficult.

The cohort consisted of 666 healthy bone marrow donors. At the time of sampling, every cohort member was nominally healthy, though immune exposures that went unrecorded were likely present. The donor was CMV seronegative and was included in the group of a few hundred seronegative cohort members. A peripheral blood sample was provided by each donor, and peripheral blood mononuclear cells were used for TCR beta sequencing. Genomic DNA was extracted from the blood cell samples with the Qiagen DNeasy Blood Extraction Kit. Preparation of the library involved the immunoSEQ multiplex PCR assay. The multiplex PCR relied on a mix of 60 forward primers for TCR Vbeta segments and 13 reverse primers for TCR Jbeta segments. The CDR3 region of rearranged TCR beta genes was amplified from genomic DNA by a multiplex PCR assay. The amplified TCR beta libraries were sequenced on the Illumina HiSeq System as 87-base-pair reads. Under the source paper's analysis protocol: In a later analysis, tens of millions of unique TCR beta chains were counted across the approximately 640 repertoires, and about 9.9 million of these chains were shared by at least two donors. A nearest-neighbor algorithm error-corrected the raw reads and collapsed the reads into unique sequences, merging closely related sequences to remove PCR and sequencing errors. CDR3 sequences were aligned to IMGT reference sequences to assign V, D and J gene segments. For a sequence to be retained, a match of at least six nucleotides to both a V gene segment and a J gene segment was required. A rearrangement was called productive if the CDR3 had no stop codons and remained in frame with V and J, and every other rearrangement was called non-productive. CDR3 was defined according to IMGT convention as the region running from the second conserved V-encoded cysteine to the conserved J-encoded phenylalanine. In an earlier analysis of around 640 of the donors, sequences lacking an unambiguous match to a single V gene segment were excluded. An earlier analysis of 500 to 700 of the donors classified V segments as functional when productive rearrangements were above 56.7% and as segregating when the standard deviation between donors was above 5%. A statistical classification framework was developed to diagnose cytomegalovirus status using the catalog of TCR beta chain sequences. In a later analysis, V and J genes were assigned by comparing TCR nucleotide sequences against IMGT/GENE-DB human TR gene sequences. A later analysis assigned CDR3 sequences and most-parsimonious VDJ recombination scenarios with the TCRdist pipeline. In a later analysis, every TCR beta chain was defined by the combination of its CDR3 amino acid sequence and its V-gene family, and reads without a unique V-gene family were dropped. As a way to deal with suspected cross-contamination and a sequencing artifact, a later analysis dropped roughly 600 nucleotide sequences that were highly shared and had low generation probability. A later analysis calculated a clonal expansion index for each public chain from normalized within-repertoire ranks of inferred template counts. A later analysis computed generation probabilities with a VDJ recombination model fitted to out-of-frame rearrangements, and checked the results against IGoR. In a later analysis, hypergeometric tests were used to score TCR-TCR, TCR-HLA and TCR-CMV co-occurrence, with a repertoire-size bias correction applied to TCR pairs. A later analysis estimated false discovery rates by permuting HLA or CMV assignments 20 times. In a later analysis, co-occurring TCRs were grouped with DBSCAN, and TCRdist sequence similarity was added when clustering was performed within HLA-allele-positive subsets. Repertoires with fewer than 30,000 or more than 120,000 public chains were left out of co-occurrence clustering, as were several repertoires with anomalous nucleotide sharing. Sourced from immuneACCESS, this table was stored by TCRdb with only in-frame sequences that have V and J called. A share of the clones is absent; for the studies checked, an unresolved V gene accounts for under half, and the remainder has no known explanation. Clonal size and the V and J genes are those of that table, whereas D and trimming came from the DNA. Counted in this sample were approximately 150,000 clones; under 90% of them appeared once. 2% to 3% of the sample rests with the top ten.

Taken from cysteine to phenylalanine, the CDR3 has 15 residues. The DNA shown is the 45-base CDR3, in frame from base 1. V is trimmed back by 4 bases and J by 3 bases, and the junction contains 6 bases that no gene match accounts for. CDR1 and CDR2, per the germline V gene, are MDHEN and SYDVKM. Turning to this clone: Its antigen target is currently unknown. The record has no base qualities; no much larger clone is one base away.

The source material was PBMCs. The receptor's source is a boy aged 2 to 9 in good health and CMV-seronegative. The rearranged chain carries TRBV28 and TRBJ2-7; 10 middle bases align to TRBD1. The bases are TGTGCCAGCAGTTGGACAGGGGGGACGGTCTACGAGCAGTACTTC. Its translation is CASSWTGGTVYEQYF.